This T cell receptor beta chain is from a study of T-cell memory formation after mild COVID-19. Study overall: TCR clusters were largely donor specific. Points from the study as a whole: That cross-reactive memory joined was suggested by some responding clones appearing in pre-infection memory. Contracting CD8+ clones were enriched in EMRA, CD4+ mainly in CM and EM.

This clonotype turned up a few times. The antigen is not known. This CDR3 has 11 amino acids. With 5 bases removed from V and 5 bases from J, the gap between germline ends came to 7 bases. CDR1 WSHSY and CDR2 SAAADI come from the germline V gene. The 5'RACE method, run with constant-segment primers, produced TCR alpha and TCR beta cDNA libraries (carrying sample barcodes and UMIs). TCRdb redid the calling of the 5' RACE reads with MiXCR, one entry per CDR3 protein. The data show roughly 150,000 distinct CDR3 sequences, 10% to 15% seen once. The source of this sequence is a man in his late teens or twenties who had mild COVID-19 (a few samples of this study predate the infection). Cell type and time point are not known. Input material: PBMCs or a T cell subset sorted from them (not recorded which). This sequence joins TRBV10-2 and TRBJ2-7; no firm D call. The CDR3 is CASSRRNEQYF. CDR3 DNA sequence: TGCGCCAGCAGTAGAAGGAACGAGCAGTACTTC.